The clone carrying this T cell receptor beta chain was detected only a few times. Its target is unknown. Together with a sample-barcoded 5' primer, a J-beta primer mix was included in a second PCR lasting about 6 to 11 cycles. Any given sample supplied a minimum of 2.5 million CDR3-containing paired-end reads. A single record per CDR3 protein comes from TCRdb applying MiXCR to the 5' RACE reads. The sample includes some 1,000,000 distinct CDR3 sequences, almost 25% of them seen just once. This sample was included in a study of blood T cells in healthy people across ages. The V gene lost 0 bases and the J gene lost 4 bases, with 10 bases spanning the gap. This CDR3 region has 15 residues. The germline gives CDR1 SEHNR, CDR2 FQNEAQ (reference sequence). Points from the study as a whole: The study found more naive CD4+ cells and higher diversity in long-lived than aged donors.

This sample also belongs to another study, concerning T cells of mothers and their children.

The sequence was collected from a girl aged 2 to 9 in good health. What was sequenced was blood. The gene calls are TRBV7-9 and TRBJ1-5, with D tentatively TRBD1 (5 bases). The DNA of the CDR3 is TGTGCCAGCAGCTTAGCGCTGGCAGGGAATCAGCCCCAGCATTTT. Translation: CASSLALAGNQPQHF.